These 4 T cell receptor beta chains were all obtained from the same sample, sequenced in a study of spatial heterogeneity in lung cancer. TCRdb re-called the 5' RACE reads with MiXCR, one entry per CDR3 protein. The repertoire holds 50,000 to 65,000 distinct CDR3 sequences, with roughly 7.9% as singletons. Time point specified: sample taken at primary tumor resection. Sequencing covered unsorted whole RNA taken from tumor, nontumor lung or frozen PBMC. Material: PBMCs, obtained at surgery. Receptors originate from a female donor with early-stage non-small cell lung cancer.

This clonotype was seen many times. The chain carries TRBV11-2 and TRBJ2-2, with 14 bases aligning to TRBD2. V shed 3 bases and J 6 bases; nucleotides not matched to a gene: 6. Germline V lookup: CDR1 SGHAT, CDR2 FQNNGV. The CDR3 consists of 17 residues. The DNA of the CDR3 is TGTGCCAGCAGCTTCCCGACTAGCGGGAGGGCATCCGGGGAGCTGTTTTTT. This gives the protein CASSFPTSGRASGELFF.

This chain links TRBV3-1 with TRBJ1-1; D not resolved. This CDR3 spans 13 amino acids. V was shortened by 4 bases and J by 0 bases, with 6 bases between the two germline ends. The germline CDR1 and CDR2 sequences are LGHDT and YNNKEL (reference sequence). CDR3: CASSLAMNTEAFF. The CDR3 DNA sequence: TGTGCCAGCAGCCTAGCAATGAACACTGAAGCTTTCTTT.

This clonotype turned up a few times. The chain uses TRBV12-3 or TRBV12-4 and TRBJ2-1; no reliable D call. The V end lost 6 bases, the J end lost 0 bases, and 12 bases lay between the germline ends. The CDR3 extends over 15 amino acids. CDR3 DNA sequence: TGTGCCAGCAGGACAACTCCGAGCTCCTACAATGAGCAGTTCTTC. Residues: CASRTTPSSYNEQFF.

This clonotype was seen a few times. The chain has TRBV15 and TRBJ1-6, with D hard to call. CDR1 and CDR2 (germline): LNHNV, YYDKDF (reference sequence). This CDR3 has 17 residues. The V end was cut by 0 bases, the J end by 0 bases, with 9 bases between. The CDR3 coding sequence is TGTGCCACCAGCAGAGAAGGGATCAGCTCCTATAATTCACCCCTCCACTTT. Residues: CATSREGISSYNSPLHF.